A single sample is the source of the 10 T cell receptor beta chains below, sequenced in a study of blood T cell repertoires in COVID-19. Repertoires were generated with immunoSEQ multiplex PCR, while TCRdb's copy carries only in-frame clones and drops some. The sample shows roughly 88,000 clones, around nine tenths of them seen only once. The sample was peripheral blood. The origin of the receptors is a woman aged 55-69 years with COVID-19, enrolled during active disease.

V is TRBV6-2 or TRBV6-3 and J is TRBJ2-1; 10 bases agree with TRBD2. Germline CDR1 is MNHEY and CDR2 is SVGEGT. The V gene end was trimmed by 2 bases and the J gene end by 6 bases; junction bases not matched to a gene: 7. This CDR3 has 16 residues. The CDR3 coding sequence is TGTGCCAGCAGTTACCGAGCGGGGGGGCCGGTCAATGAGCAGTTCTTC. This translates into CASSYRAGGPVNEQFF.

The chain recombines TRBV10-3 with TRBJ1-4; perhaps TRBD1 as D (5 bases). The V end was cut by 0 bases, the J end by 9 bases, with 14 bases between. The CDR3 loop spans 15 amino acids. Germline V CDR1 and CDR2: ENHRY, SYGVKD. The CDR3 region has the DNA TGTGCCATCAGTGAGTCTGAGCAGGGTTCTAAAAAACTGTTTTTT. It translates to CAISESEQGSKKLFF.

The rearrangement joins TRBV21-1 to TRBJ2-5; the table's D call, TRBD1, has no DNA check behind it. TRBV21-1 is shown as a pseudogene. The CDR3 is made up of 17 amino acids. DNA for the CDR3: TGTGCCAGCAGCAAATGGCGACAAGGCCGAGAAGGAGAGACCCAGTACTTC. Encoded protein: CASSKWRQGREGETQYF.

The CDR3 sequence is CASSLGDRRTEAFF. As DNA, the CDR3 is TGTGCCAGCAGCTTGGGGGACAGGCGGACTGAAGCTTTCTTT. V is TRBV5-5 and J is TRBJ1-1; 8 bases are shared with TRBD1. Looked up from germline, CDR1 is SGHKS and CDR2 is YYEKEE (reference sequence). The V and J ends lost 0 bases and 5 bases, in that order; junction bases with no gene match: 3. The CDR3 is 14 amino acids.

The chain uses TRBV19 and TRBJ2-1; a possible D gene is TRBD1 (7 bases). Germline V gene data show CDR1 as LNHDA and CDR2 as SQIVND (reference sequence). V lost 6 bases and J lost 12, with 12 bases in between. The CDR3 is 11 residues long. The CDR3, as DNA: TGTGCCAGTAGGGAGGGGGCGCGGCAGTTCTTC. Translated: CASREGARQFF.

The rearrangement uses TRBV11-2 and TRBJ1-2, with D perhaps matching TRBD1 (6 bases). The germline gives CDR1 SGHAT, CDR2 FQNNGV. The germline V and J ends were trimmed by 4 bases and 2 bases, with 17 bases remaining between them. The CDR3 consists of 16 residues. CDR3 bases: TGTGCCAGCAGCTCAATCCGGGGCAGGGGAAACTATGGCTACACCTTC. Protein sequence: CASSSIRGRGNYGYTF.

The V call is TRBV24-1, the J call TRBJ2-7, with a weak D call TRBD1 (6 bases). The germline gives CDR1 KGHDR, CDR2 SFDVKD. Trimming pared 3 bases from V and 2 bases from J, leaving 16 bases between. The CDR3 has 16 residues. CDR3 DNA: TGTGCCACCAGTGATCAAACCTACAGGGTGACCTACGAGCAGTACTTC. Its translation is CATSDQTYRVTYEQYF.

This clone appeared a few times. The J gene is TRBJ1-2, the V gene TRBV3-1 (or the pseudogene TRBV3-2); 8 nucleotides agree with TRBD1. V was pared by 0 bases and J by 8 bases, with 11 bases of the junction left unmatched. This CDR3 contains 16 residues. CDR1 LGHDT and CDR2 YNNKEL come from the germline V gene (reference sequence). CDR3 DNA sequence: TGTGCCAGCAGCCAAGAAGGGGGGCAGGGGGCGAGCGGCTACACCTTC. Its protein is CASSQEGGQGASGYTF.

The chain uses TRBV19 and TRBJ2-5; tentative D call: TRBD1 (8 bases). The CDR3 is 16 residues long. The V gene lost 4 bases and the J gene lost 5 bases, with 20 bases spanning the gap. The germline gives CDR1 LNHDA, CDR2 SQIVND (reference sequence). The CDR3 DNA reads as TGTGCCAGTAGTACCTCCAGGACAGGGCGGGGGGAGACCCAGTACTTC. This codes for CASSTSRTGRGETQYF.

The CDR3 protein is CASTRTGVDEQFF. DNA for the CDR3: TGTGCCAGTACCCGGACGGGGGTTGATGAGCAGTTCTTC. This chain connects TRBV19 to TRBJ2-1; a weak D match, TRBD2 (6 bases). Trimming stripped 7 bases from V and 8 bases from J, with 15 bases between. Germline assignment: CDR1 LNHDA and CDR2 SQIVND (reference sequence). The CDR3 covers 13 residues.